The 21 T cell receptor beta chains in this list originate from one sample, sequenced in a study of T-cell reconstitution after alpha-beta-depleted transplantation in children (dated by TCRdb to 2015 to 2016). The library was prepared using PCR. Instrument on record: Illumina HiSeq 2500. TCR library preparation used molecular barcoding, with unique molecular identifiers applied to normalize quantification of the TCRbeta repertoire. Through fastp at Q25 and MiXCR, TCRdb rebuilt clones from the public reads, retaining in-frame beta chains. Duplicate CDR3 protein sequences are folded into a single record with the most common DNA and genes. The sample table contains some 550,000 distinct CDR3 sequences; only one count was recorded for 15% to 20% of them. Together, the top ten hold more than 2.5% of the sample. The starting material was PBMCs from the stem cell graft donor, obtained from the stem cell graft. These receptors originate from a human donor who donated a stem cell graft to a child with acute lymphoblastic leukemia.

This clonotype was seen many times. The rearrangement links TRBV12-3 or TRBV12-4 to TRBJ1-2; a possible D gene is TRBD1 (5 bases). The CDR3 spans 12 residues. The ends were cut back, 4 bases at V and 5 bases at J, with 8 bases in the middle. The CDR3 sequence is CASSSPGYGYTF. The DNA for the CDR3 is TGTGCCAGCAGTTCCCCAGGGTATGGCTACACCTTC.

V gene TRBV11-2 combines with J gene TRBJ2-1, with a possible D match to TRBD2 (7 bases). V was cut by 5 bases and J by 6 bases, with 20 bases left in between. Per germline, CDR1 SGHAT and CDR2 FQNNGV. This CDR3 spans 16 amino acids. This CDR3 reads CASSLRGGGRSNEQFF. CDR3 in DNA: TGTGCCAGCAGCCTCCGCGGGGGCGGCCGGTCCAATGAGCAGTTCTTC.

About this clonotype: A much larger clone sits a single nucleotide away, making a read error possible. As DNA, the CDR3 is TGTGCCAGCAGTCCGGGACTAGCGGGCCCGGTAGCCTACAATGAGCAGTACTTC. Protein: CASSPGLAGPVAYNEQYF. The chain recombines TRBV11-2 with TRBJ2-7, with 12 positions matching TRBD2. CDR3 length: 18 amino acids. V was clipped by 6 bases and J by 7 bases; unmatched bases: 19. Germline-derived CDR1 and CDR2 are SGHAT and FQNNGV.

This clonotype was seen only a few times. CDR3 nucleotide sequence: TGTGCCAGCAGTTACGAGGGTGGTGGTGAAAAACTGTTTTTT. It codes for CASSYEGGGEKLFF. This sequence joins TRBV6-5 and TRBJ1-4, with D hard to call. This CDR3 region has 14 residues. Deletions cut 2 bases from V and 7 bases from J, with 11 bases between. Germline CDR1 is MNHEY and CDR2 is SVGAGI.

The genes are TRBV12-5 and TRBJ2-1; 7 nucleotides agree with TRBD2. CDR1 and CDR2 from the germline V gene are LGHNT and FRNRAP. The J segment lost 0 bases and the V segment lost 1 base, leaving 21 bases of the junction unmatched. CDR3 length equals 22 residues. The CDR3 sequence is CASGLAPSGVAGYRGSYNEQFF. The CDR3 nucleotides are TGTGCTAGTGGTTTGGCCCCGTCGGGAGTAGCGGGTTATAGAGGCTCCTACAATGAGCAGTTCTTC. The full variable domain, rest sourced from reference TRBV12-5 and TRBJ2-1, is DARVTQTPRHKVTEMGQEVTMRCQPILGHNTVFWYRQTMMQGLELLAYFRNRAPLDDSGMPKDRFSAEMPDATLATLKIQPSEPRDSAVYFCASGLAPSGVAGYRGSYNEQFFGPGTRLTVL.

The V gene is TRBV12-3 or TRBV12-4, the J gene TRBJ1-1; D is unresolved. With 3 bases removed from V and 6 bases from J, the gap between germline ends came to 11 bases. The CDR3 totals 13 residues. The CDR3 DNA reads TGTGCCAGCAGTTTTCCCCCCGAACCTGAAGCTTTCTTT. It translates to CASSFPPEPEAFF.

V is TRBV19 and J is TRBJ1-1, with D maybe TRBD1 (6 bases). Germline V lookup: CDR1 LNHDA, CDR2 SQIVND (reference sequence). The CDR3 extends over 14 amino acids. The V and J ends lost 4 bases and 8 bases respectively, with 17 bases between them. The chain's CDR3 is CASSNGGLLGEAFF. The DNA of the CDR3 is TGTGCCAGTAGTAACGGGGGCCTCTTGGGGGAAGCTTTCTTT.

This clonotype was recorded a few times. V usage is TRBV20-1 and J usage is TRBJ2-7, with 9 bases fitting TRBD1. Per the germline V gene, CDR1 is DFQATT and CDR2 is SNEGSKA (reference sequence). J was trimmed by 4 bases and V by 3 bases; bases with no gene match: 7. The CDR3 has 14 residues. The DNA of the CDR3 is TGCAGTGCTAGCCCCGGGACAGGGCCATACGAGCAGTACTTC. Residues: CSASPGTGPYEQYF.

This clonotype occurred a few times. The chain couples TRBV20-1 to TRBJ1-1; no reliable D call. Germline V gene sequence: CDR1 DFQATT, CDR2 SNEGSKA (reference sequence). Between the trimmed V and J ends, which lost 0 bases and 5 bases, there was a span of 16 bases. The CDR3 has 15 residues. CDR3 sequence (DNA): TGCAGTGCTAGAGATACCGGTAGGCCGGGGACTGAAGCTTTCTTT. Translated, it gives CSARDTGRPGTEAFF.

This clonotype was detected only a few times. V is TRBV5-1 and J is TRBJ2-3, with TRBD2 matching 8 bases. The ends lost 4 bases at V and 7 bases at J; junction bases unmatched: 8. The CDR3 is made up of 14 amino acids. Germline V lookup: CDR1 SGHRS, CDR2 YFSETQ. The CDR3 DNA is TGCGCCAGCAGCCTTAGCGGGGAACTGCATACGCAGTATTTT. This sequence encodes CASSLSGELHTQYF.

In its sample, this clonotype was seen a few times. This chain connects TRBV7-9 to TRBJ1-2; a weak D match, TRBD1 (5 bases). CDR3 size: 13 residues. Per germline, CDR1 SEHNR and CDR2 FQNEAQ (reference sequence). CDR3 bases: TGTGCGCAGGGTCCAGGGTCCGACTATGGCTACACCTTC. Protein sequence: CAQGPGSDYGYTF. Together with reference TRBV7-9 and TRBJ1-2, the CDR3 gives the full variable domain: DTGVSQNPRHKITKRGQNVTFRCDPISEHNRLYWYRQTLGQGPEFLTYFQNEAQLEKSRLLSDRFSAERPKGSFSTLEIQRTEQGDSAMYLCAQGPGSDYGYTFGSGTRLTVV.

This clonotype was seen a few times. The J gene is TRBJ2-1, the V gene TRBV6-5; 8 bases are shared with TRBD1. Trimming cost V 2 bases and J 6 bases; bases outside gene matches: 0. The CDR3 has 13 amino acids. CDR1 and CDR2 from the germline V gene are MNHEY and SVGAGI. CDR3 nucleotides: TGTGCCAGCAGTTACGGGACAGGCAATGAGCAGTTCTTC. Amino acids: CASSYGTGNEQFF.

The genes are TRBV12-3 or TRBV12-4 and TRBJ2-2; D is unclear. The CDR3 runs to 15 residues. The V gene lost 4 bases and the J gene lost 3 bases, with 12 bases spanning the gap. The CDR3 is CASSYLQSHTGELFF. The CDR3, as DNA: TGTGCCAGCAGTTATTTACAGTCCCACACCGGGGAGCTGTTTTTT.

This chain joins TRBV7-2 and TRBJ1-2; 7 bases agree with TRBD1. The V gene's germline CDR1 is SGHTA and CDR2 FQGNSA. The V and J ends lost 5 bases and 4 bases, in that order; junction bases with no gene match: 7. This CDR3 has 14 amino acids. The CDR3 region is CASSLGTAPYGYTF. The CDR3 DNA sequence: TGTGCCAGCAGCCTAGGGACAGCTCCCTATGGCTACACCTTC. Filled out from reference TRBV7-2 and TRBJ1-2, the complete variable domain reads GAGVSQSPSNKVTEKGKDVELRCDPISGHTALYWYRQSLGQGLEFLIYFQGNSAPDKSGLPSDRFSAERTGGSVSTLTIQRTQQEDSAVYLCASSLGTAPYGYTFGSGTRLTVV.

Regarding this clonotype: This likely comes from a read error, as the CDR3 has no conserved phenylalanine or tryptophan at its end. The limits of the CDR3 on the DNA are not certain, so only TCRdb's listed CDR3 is given. The chain links TRBV20-1 to TRBJ2-1; TRBD1 is the table's D call and was not checked against the DNA. Counting both end residues, the CDR3 totals 16 amino acids. The V gene's germline CDR1 is DFQATT and CDR2 SNEGSKA (reference sequence). CDR3 protein: CSARSVTGVVRGFDIL.

The chain's CDR3 is CASSENRRYGYTF. Here the CDR3 DNA reads TGTGCCAGCAGTGAGAACAGACGTTATGGCTACACCTTC. This chain connects TRBV25-1 to TRBJ1-2; D remains unclear. The length of the CDR3 is 13 residues. V gave up 3 bases and J gave up 5 bases, with 10 bases separating them. Looked up from germline, CDR1 is MGHDK and CDR2 is SYGVNS.

V usage is TRBV7-9 and J usage is TRBJ2-5; D unclear. This CDR3 contains 12 residues. The germline V gene encodes CDR1 SEHNR and CDR2 FQNEAQ (reference sequence). V lost 4 bases to trimming and J lost 4 bases, with 7 bases between them. The CDR3 DNA is TGTGCCAGCAGCTCCCGGGCAGAGACCCAGTACTTC. This sequence encodes CASSSRAETQYF.

The rearrangement links TRBV28 to TRBJ1-1; TRBD1 aligns across 7 bases. The CDR3 runs 14 residues. V lost 3 bases to trimming and J lost 7 bases; unmatched junction nucleotides: 8. Germline V gene sequence: CDR1 MDHEN, CDR2 SYDVKM. CDR3: CASSLTGLSVEAFF. The CDR3 DNA sequence: TGTGCCAGCAGTTTGACAGGGTTGAGCGTTGAAGCTTTCTTT.

In this sample, this clonotype turned up a few times. The rearrangement joins TRBV29-1 to TRBJ1-2; 8 positions match TRBD1. CDR3 length equals 14 residues. After removal of 1 base from V and 8 bases from J, the junction contained 9 bases not matched to a gene. The germline V gene has CDR1 SQVTM and CDR2 ANQGSEA. The CDR3 loop is CSVEGDRHLEGYTF. CDR3 DNA sequence: TGCAGCGTTGAAGGGGACAGGCATCTGGAGGGCTACACCTTC.

This clonotype was seen a few times. The J gene is TRBJ2-1, the V gene TRBV20-1, with no clear D. The length of the CDR3 is 13 residues. V was clipped by 0 bases and J by 10 bases, with 13 bases between them. Germline V lookup: CDR1 DFQATT, CDR2 SNEGSKA (reference sequence). This chain's CDR3 is CSARDLRRGEQFF. The CDR3 DNA is TGCAGTGCTAGAGATCTCAGGCGTGGAGAGCAGTTCTTC.

V and J are TRBV7-9 and TRBJ2-2; a possible D gene is TRBD2 (6 bases). V gave up 5 bases and J gave up 4 bases, with 17 bases separating them. This CDR3 region has 16 residues. CDR1 is SEHNR, CDR2 FQNEAQ, per germline (reference sequence). The CDR3 sequence is CASSTSGGLSTGELFF. CDR3 bases: TGTGCCAGCAGCACCTCAGGAGGGCTGAGCACCGGGGAGCTGTTTTTT.